The next 19 T cell receptor beta chains were all read from a single sample in a study of T cell repertoires in cytomegalovirus infection. Each CDR3 protein is one row after TCRdb ran MiXCR on the reads. The data show 150,000 to 200,000 distinct CDR3 sequences, with approximately 15% seen just once and 27% held by the top ten. Specimen: PBMCs. These receptor sequences come from a human donor in good health (CMV status not recorded). Some clones in this sample may be carry-over from other donors' samples.

The chain recombines TRBV6-2 or TRBV6-3 with TRBJ2-1; possible D gene TRBD2, 5 bases. With 7 bases removed from V and 5 bases from J, the gap between germline ends came to 9 bases. CDR1 and CDR2 (germline): MNHEY, SVGEGT. The CDR3 contains 12 residues. The CDR3 spells CASTGLHNEQFF. The CDR3 coding sequence is TGTGCCAGCACAGGACTCCACAATGAGCAGTTCTTC.

V gene TRBV28 combines with J gene TRBJ2-2; no firm D call. Trimming pared 7 bases from V and 0 bases from J, leaving 6 bases between. The CDR3 is 13 residues long. Per the germline V gene, CDR1 is MDHEN and CDR2 is SYDVKM. The CDR3 DNA reads TGTGCCAGCATGGCTCCGAACACCGGGGAGCTGTTTTTT. Its protein product is CASMAPNTGELFF.

In its sample, this clonotype was seen many times. The chain recombines TRBV14 with TRBJ1-4, with TRBD1 matching 9 bases. The CDR3 runs 17 residues. The junction had 9 bases not matched to a gene; V was cut back by 0 bases and J by 7 bases. The germline V gene has CDR1 SGHDN and CDR2 FVKESK. Here the CDR3 reads CASSQEFWTGDGEKLFF. The CDR3 DNA follows: TGTGCCAGCAGCCAAGAATTCTGGACAGGGGATGGTGAAAAACTGTTTTTT.

The chain links TRBV2 to TRBJ1-5; D is possibly TRBD1 (5 bases). V was trimmed by 4 bases and J by 6 bases, leaving 7 bases between them. CDR3 length: 12 amino acids. Germline V gene sequence: CDR1 SNHLY, CDR2 FYNNEI. The CDR3 protein is CASSGGTQPQHF. Here the CDR3 DNA reads TGTGCCAGCAGTGGAGGGACTCAGCCCCAGCATTTT.

The chain combines TRBV30 with TRBJ1-1, with D unclear. CDR3 size: 13 residues. Germline CDR1 and CDR2: GTSNPN and SVGIG (reference sequence). Trimming cost V 4 bases and J 0 bases, with 9 bases left between them. The CDR3 coding sequence is TGTGCCTGGATCAAGGAGGTGAACACTGAAGCTTTCTTT. Translated, it gives CAWIKEVNTEAFF.

The chain carries TRBV29-1 and TRBJ1-2; D is undetermined. Trimming cost V 6 bases and J 5 bases, with 19 bases left between them. The germline V gene encodes CDR1 SQVTM and CDR2 ANQGSEA. This CDR3 is built from 14 residues. The CDR3 DNA is TGCAGCGTCATAGGGATTACTAACGTTTATGGCTACACCTTC. The encoded protein is CSVIGITNVYGYTF.

This clonotype was recorded a few times. The V and J genes are TRBV29-1 and TRBJ2-7; D is unresolved. The CDR3 sequence is 13 residues long. Per germline, CDR1 SQVTM and CDR2 ANQGSEA. The V gene lost 8 bases and the J gene lost 1 base, with 15 bases spanning the gap. CDR3 in DNA: TGCAGCACAAGGCATCGAGGTTCCTACGAGCAGTACTTC. This sequence encodes CSTRHRGSYEQYF.

This clonotype was recorded a few times. V gene TRBV10-3 combines with J gene TRBJ1-2; D ambiguous. Trimming left V 0 bases short and J 6 bases short, with 11 bases between. CDR1 ENHRY and CDR2 SYGVKD come from the germline V gene. The CDR3 contains 14 residues. CDR3 region: CAISESLLDDGYTF. DNA for the CDR3: TGTGCCATCAGTGAGTCCCTTCTAGATGATGGCTACACCTTC.

The chain combines TRBV15 with TRBJ2-7; 7 positions agree with TRBD1. The V gene's germline CDR1 is LNHNV and CDR2 YYDKDF (reference sequence). This CDR3 comprises 14 residues. Unmatched junction bases numbered 8, after V lost 6 bases and J lost 3 bases. Written as DNA, the CDR3 is TGTGCCACCAGTATAGGCAGGGGGATCTACGAGCAGTACTTC. This sequence encodes CATSIGRGIYEQYF. The complete variable domain, with remaining parts taken from reference TRBV15 and TRBJ2-7, reads DAMVIQNPRYQVTQFGKPVTLSCSQTLNHNVMYWYQQKSSQAPKLLFHYYDKDFNNEADTPDNFQSRRPNTSFCFLDIRSPGLGDTAMYLCATSIGRGIYEQYFGPGTRLTVT.

This clonotype showed up many times. The rearrangement links TRBV6-2 or TRBV6-3 to TRBJ2-7; 11 bases match TRBD1. In germline, CDR1 is MNHEY, CDR2 SVGEGT. Trimming cost V 6 bases and J 2 bases; bases outside gene matches: 3. The CDR3 is 14 amino acids. The CDR3 loop is CASSRDRGTYEQYF. The CDR3 DNA reads TGTGCCAGCAGCAGGGACAGGGGGACCTACGAGCAGTACTTC.

The chain carries TRBV27 and TRBJ1-1; no reliable D call. Germline CDR1 and CDR2: MNHEY and SMNVEV (reference sequence). V shed 6 bases and J shed 4 bases, with 12 bases lying between them. CDR3 length: 13 residues. CDR3 amino acids: CASRQWVSTEAFF. The CDR3 coding sequence is TGTGCCAGCAGGCAGTGGGTTTCCACTGAAGCTTTCTTT.

This clonotype appeared many times. This chain joins TRBV7-2 and TRBJ2-2, with D perhaps TRBD2 (5 bases). Trimming took off 4 bases at V and 2 bases at J, with 11 bases between the two ends. Germline lookup yields CDR1 SGHTA and CDR2 FQGNSA. The CDR3 is made up of 15 amino acids. CDR3 in amino acids: CASSWASGNTGELFF. In nucleotides, the CDR3 is TGTGCCAGCAGCTGGGCGAGCGGAAACACCGGGGAGCTGTTTTTT.

This clonotype was seen a handful of times. The rearrangement uses TRBV20-1 and TRBJ2-2; D is perhaps TRBD2 (6 bases). Germline loops: CDR1 DFQATT, CDR2 SNEGSKA (reference sequence). The V gene lost 4 bases and the J gene lost 7 bases, with 16 bases spanning the gap. The CDR3 runs to 14 residues. CDR3 sequence (DNA): TGCAGTGCTAACCGCGGGGCCCCAGACGGGGAGCTGTTTTTT. Amino acid sequence: CSANRGAPDGELFF.

This clonotype has at least ten counts. The genes are TRBV5-8 and TRBJ1-2; a possible D gene is TRBD1 (5 bases). V gave up 2 bases and J gave up 3 bases, with 14 bases separating them. The CDR3 spans 15 residues. CDR1 is SGHTS and CDR2 is YDEGEE in the germline V gene. The CDR3 here is CASSFYRDVDYGYTF. The DNA of the CDR3 is TGTGCCAGCAGCTTTTATCGGGACGTGGACTATGGCTACACCTTC.

This clonotype was detected a few times. The chain couples TRBV20-1 to TRBJ1-2, with unresolved D. From germline, CDR1 is DFQATT and CDR2 SNEGSKA (reference sequence). With 0 bases removed from V and 3 bases from J, the gap between germline ends came to 11 bases. The CDR3 totals 14 residues. The DNA of the CDR3 is TGCAGTGCTAGAGATGTACGGACCGACTATGGCTACACCTTC. Its translation: CSARDVRTDYGYTF.

This clonotype was detected ten times or more. This chain uses TRBV19 with TRBJ2-6, with 9 bases fitting TRBD1. Germline CDR1 is LNHDA and CDR2 is SQIVND (reference sequence). CDR3 length: 15 amino acids. V lost 10 bases to trimming and J lost 1 base; unmatched junction nucleotides: 5. Written as DNA, the CDR3 is TGTGCCACCCGGGACAGGGAATCTGGGGCCAACGTCCTGACTTTC. It is translated as CATRDRESGANVLTF.

In the case of this clonotype: A read error may account for a junction end that differs from germline. The chain couples TRBV10-3 to TRBJ2-1; D is undetermined. CDR1 is ENHRY, CDR2 SYGVKD, per germline. The CDR3 has 14 residues. The CDR3 sequence: CAISGAVSYNEQLF. CDR3 bases: TGTGCCATCAGTGGGGCAGTCTCCTACAATGAGCAGCTCTTC.

Many counts were recorded for this clonotype. The chain has TRBV7-2 and TRBJ2-2, with D possibly matching TRBD1 (5 bases). Trimming pared 4 bases from V and 6 bases from J, leaving 9 bases between. Germline V lookup: CDR1 SGHTA, CDR2 FQGNSA. This CDR3 is built from 13 residues. This chain's CDR3 is CASSSRVSGELFF. The CDR3 DNA sequence: TGTGCCAGCAGCTCCAGGGTCTCCGGGGAGCTGTTTTTT.

The chain has TRBV20-1 and TRBJ2-6; no definite D call. CDR1 is DFQATT, CDR2 SNEGSKA, per germline (reference sequence). The CDR3 is made up of 15 amino acids. Trimming pared 6 bases from V and 0 bases from J, leaving 12 bases between. The CDR3 protein is CSASGRSSGANVLTF. The DNA for the CDR3 is TGCAGTGCCTCAGGACGGTCCTCTGGGGCCAACGTCCTGACTTTC.